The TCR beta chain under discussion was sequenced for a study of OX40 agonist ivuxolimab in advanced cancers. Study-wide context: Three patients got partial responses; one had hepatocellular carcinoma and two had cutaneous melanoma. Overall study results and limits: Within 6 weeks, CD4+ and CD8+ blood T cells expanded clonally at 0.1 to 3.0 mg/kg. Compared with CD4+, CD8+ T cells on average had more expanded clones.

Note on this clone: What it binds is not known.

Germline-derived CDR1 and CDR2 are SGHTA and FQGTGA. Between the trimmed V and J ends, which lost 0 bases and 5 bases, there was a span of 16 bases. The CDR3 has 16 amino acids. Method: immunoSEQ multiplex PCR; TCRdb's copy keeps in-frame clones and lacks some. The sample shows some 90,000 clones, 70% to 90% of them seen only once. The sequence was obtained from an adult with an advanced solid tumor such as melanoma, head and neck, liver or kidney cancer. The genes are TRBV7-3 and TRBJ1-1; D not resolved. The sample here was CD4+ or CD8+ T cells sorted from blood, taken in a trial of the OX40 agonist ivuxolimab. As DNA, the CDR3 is TGTGCCAGCAGCTTAACGAGCGGTATCCTCGGGACTGAAGCTTTCTTT. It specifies CASSLTSGILGTEAFF.